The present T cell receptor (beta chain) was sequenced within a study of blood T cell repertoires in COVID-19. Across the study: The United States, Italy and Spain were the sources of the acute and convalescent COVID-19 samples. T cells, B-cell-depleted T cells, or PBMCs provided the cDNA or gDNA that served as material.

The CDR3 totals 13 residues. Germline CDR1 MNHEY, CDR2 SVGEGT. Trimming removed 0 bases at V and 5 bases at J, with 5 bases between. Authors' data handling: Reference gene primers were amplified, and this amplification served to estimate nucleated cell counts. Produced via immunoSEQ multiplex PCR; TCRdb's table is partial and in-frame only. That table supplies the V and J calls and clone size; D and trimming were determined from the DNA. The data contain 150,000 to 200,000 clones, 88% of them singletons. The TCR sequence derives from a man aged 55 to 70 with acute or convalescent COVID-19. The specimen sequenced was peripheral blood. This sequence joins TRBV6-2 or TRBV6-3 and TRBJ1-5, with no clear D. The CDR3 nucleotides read TGTGCCAGCAGTTACTCTCGTGATCAGCCCCAGCATTTT. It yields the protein CASSYSRDQPQHF.